Sequencing of this T cell receptor (beta chain) was carried out in a study of cytomegalovirus exposure and HLA in healthy donors. Though probably carrying unrecorded immune exposures, donors were nominally healthy at sampling. Germline V CDR1 and CDR2: SGHNT, YENEEA. V lost 5 bases to trimming and J lost 3 bases, with 14 bases between them. The CDR3 loop spans 15 amino acids. The primer mix had 60 Vbeta and 13 Jbeta primers. Repertoires were generated with immunoSEQ multiplex PCR, while TCRdb's copy carries only in-frame clones and drops some. The table records fewer than 90,000 clones, less than 85% of them present only once.

Sample: PBMCs. The sequence derives from a woman in her forties or fifties in good health and CMV-seropositive. The rearrangement joins TRBV11-3 to TRBJ2-1; D might be TRBD2 (6 bases). The CDR3 protein is CASSPTSENYNEQFF. The CDR3, as DNA: TGTGCCAGCAGCCCGACTAGTGAGAACTACAATGAGCAGTTCTTC.